This T cell receptor beta chain was identified in a study of neurological immune-mediated disorders. The cDNA was generated by 5'RACE with 10-nucleotide random UMIs. TCRdb passed the 5' RACE reads through MiXCR, listing each CDR3 protein once. The table records about 49,000 distinct CDR3 sequences, approximately 14% of them present only once. Time point reported: longitudinal time-point 2. V lost 4 bases, J lost 9 bases, and 12 bases stayed unmatched. CDR3 size: 14 residues. The germline gives CDR1 MNHEY, CDR2 SMNVEV (reference sequence). This clonotype was counted ten times or more. The sample consisted of PBMCs. This receptor was identified in a male donor with HTLV-1-associated myelopathy (HAM/TSP). The rearrangement uses TRBV27 and TRBJ2-7; TRBD1 matches 7 bases. CDR3 sequence: CASSSADRPWGQYF. The CDR3 coding sequence is TGTGCCAGCAGTTCCGCGGACAGGCCCTGGGGGCAGTACTTC.